These T cell receptor beta chains were read from a single sample in a study of regulatory T cells in long-lasting Graves disease. MiXCR, run by TCRdb on the multiplex PCR reads, gives a single entry per CDR3 protein. This sample carries roughly 260,000 distinct CDR3 sequences, 15% to 20% of them seen once, and the ten largest clones take about 15%. The same sample was also studied in work on T cells in Graves' hyperthyroidism and ophthalmopathy.

Material: peripheral blood mononuclear cells (PBMCs), obtained at new diagnosis, from a patient treated with antithyroid drugs. The receptors were sampled from a woman in her 30s with Graves disease. CDR3s include the opening cysteine and the closing phenylalanine or tryptophan. The D gene is left open where the match is weak. Clone size, where shown, is once, few, many, or a class for clones that have expanded.

j_call v_call d_call clone_size cdr3_aa cdr3_nt
TRBJ1-2 TRBV29-1 TRBD1 few CSVKTGGGIGYTF TGCAGCGTCAAGACAGGGGGCGGAATCGGCTACACCTTC
TRBJ2-7 TRBV5-1 NA many CASSAQGTLGEQYF TGCGCCAGCAGCGCCCAGGGAACCCTCGGCGAGCAGTACTTC
TRBJ2-5 TRBV5-4 TRBD2 many CASSTGLVGQETQYF TGTGCCAGCAGCACGGGACTAGTCGGCCAAGAGACCCAGTACTTC
TRBJ1-3 TRBV19 NA many CASSMTAPDAGNTIYF TGTGCCAGTAGTATGACGGCTCCAGACGCTGGAAACACCATATATTTT
TRBJ2-3 TRBV4-1 TRBD1 many CASRFGQGSSTDTQYF TGCGCCAGCAGGTTCGGACAGGGATCTAGCACAGATACGCAGTATTTT
TRBJ1-3 TRBV14 NA many CASSQVVGGNTIYF TGTGCCAGCAGCCAAGTCGTGGGAGGAAACACCATATATTTT
TRBJ1-2 TRBV6-2/TRBV6-3 NA many CASTPTGNYGYTF TGTGCCAGCACCCCCACAGGGAACTATGGCTACACCTTC
TRBJ1-2 TRBV4-1 NA few CASSQDKGQQANYGYTF TGCGCCAGCAGCCAAGATAAGGGGCAGCAAGCTAACTATGGCTACACCTTC
TRBJ2-3 TRBV2 TRBD2 many CASTHGGDTDTQYF TGTGCCAGCACCCACGGGGGGGACACAGATACGCAGTATTTT
TRBJ2-1 TRBV5-1 NA many CASSPGQGSGDEQFF TGCGCCAGCAGCCCAGGACAGGGAAGCGGGGATGAGCAGTTCTTC
TRBJ2-5 TRBV20-1 TRBD2 many CARTSGGGRGETQYF TGCGCCCGTACTAGCGGGGGTGGGCGGGGGGAGACCCAGTACTTC
TRBJ2-5 TRBV7-9 NA many CASVGRQETQYF TGTGCCAGCGTCGGTAGACAAGAGACCCAGTACTTC
TRBJ1-4 TRBV5-5 NA NA CASSSRVRSTDEKLFF TGTGCCAGCAGCTCCAGGGTTAGGAGTACGGATGAAAAACTGTTTTTT
TRBJ2-7 TRBV10-2 NA NA CASSESDGTYEQYF TGCGCCAGCAGTGAGTCTGACGGAACTTACGAGCAGTACTTC
TRBJ2-4 TRBV6-1 TRBD1 NA CASSAHRGEENIQYF TGTGCCAGCAGTGCCCACAGGGGGGAGGAAAACATTCAGTACTTC
TRBJ1-3 TRBV11-2 NA many CASSTPRRGNTIYF TGTGCCAGCAGCACCCCCCGGAGAGGAAACACCATATATTTT
TRBJ2-1 TRBV5-1 TRBD2 many CASSFRGGYNEQFF TGCGCCAGCAGCTTTCGGGGGGGCTACAATGAGCAGTTCTTC
TRBJ1-2 TRBV6-5 NA many CASSYREADRPYGYTF TGTGCCAGCAGTTACAGGGAGGCAGATCGCCCCTATGGCTACACCTTC
TRBJ1-1 TRBV7-9 NA many CASSPLRELNTEAFF TGTGCCAGCAGCCCCCTCCGGGAATTGAACACTGAAGCTTTCTTT
TRBJ2-2 TRBV7-2 NA many CASSFRVGTMGELFF TGTGCCAGCAGCTTTAGGGTCGGAACCATGGGGGAGCTGTTTTTT